Described below is a single T cell receptor beta chain sequence and its context. Antigen unknown. With constant-segment primers, 5'RACE yielded cDNA libraries of TCR alpha and TCR beta that carried sample barcodes and UMIs. TCRdb passed the 5' RACE reads through MiXCR, listing each CDR3 protein once. The sample lists approximately 260,000 distinct CDR3 sequences, roughly 17% occurring once. This specimen belongs to a study of T-cell memory formation after mild COVID-19. Study conclusions and caveats: CM and EM subsets held most contracting CD4+ clones; EMRA held CD8+ ones. Whereas later expanders leaned CD4+, clones contracting day 15 to 85 showed a balanced CD4/CD8 makeup.

The V gene's germline CDR1 is LGHDT and CDR2 YNNKEL (reference sequence). V gave up 7 bases and J gave up 0 bases, with 10 bases separating them. The CDR3 has 15 residues. The sequence was obtained from a man in his late teens or twenties who had mild COVID-19 (a few samples of this study predate the infection). Cell type and time point are not known. Sequences were obtained from PBMCs or a T cell subset sorted from them (not recorded which). This chain links TRBV3-1 with TRBJ2-6; D gene uncertain. The CDR3 sequence is CASKSLNSGANVLTF. The CDR3 DNA is TGTGCCAGCAAATCCCTCAACTCTGGGGCCAACGTCCTGACTTTC. Full variable domain (outside the CDR3, taken from reference TRBV3-1 and TRBJ2-6): DTAVSQTPKYLVTQMGNDKSIKCEQNLGHDTMYWYKQDSKKFLKIMFSYNNKELIINETVPNRFSPKSPDKAHLNLHINSLELGDSAVYFCASKSLNSGANVLTFGAGSRLTVL.